A selection of T cell receptor beta chains follows, all from one sample in a study of a mutant IDH1 vaccine in newly diagnosed glioma. No antigen has been identified for these receptors. The data were produced by immunoSEQ multiplex PCR, yet TCRdb's version contains in-frame clones alone and is incomplete. The table shows tens of thousands of clones, with approximately 76% occurring only once. Sequences were derived from PBMCs, sampled from a glioma patient whose treatment included an IDH1 peptide vaccine. The receptors come from a woman aged 40-49 years with glioma. Some clones in this sample may be carry-over from other donors' samples. The CDR3 runs from the conserved cysteine through the conserved F or W. A D gene is named only where the DNA matches it firmly. A row's size may be missing; if present it is once, few, many or a size class.

j_gene: TRBJ2-7
d_gene: -
abundance: once
v_gene: TRBV6-6
CDR3aa: CASSPGTIDEQCF
CDR3nt: TGTGCCAGCAGCCCCGGGACGATCGACGAGCAGTGCTTC

j_gene: TRBJ2-7
d_gene: -
abundance: -
v_gene: TRBV2
CDR3aa: CASRRQVVEQYF
CDR3nt: TGTGCCAGCAGACGACAGGTGGTCGAGCAGTACTTC

j_gene: TRBJ1-1
d_gene: TRBD1
abundance: -
v_gene: TRBV4-2
CDR3aa: CASSQAGQGNTEAFF
CDR3nt: TGTGCCAGCAGCCAAGCAGGACAGGGGAACACTGAAGCTTTCTTT

j_gene: TRBJ2-2
d_gene: -
abundance: -
v_gene: TRBV6-5
CDR3aa: CASRGGARVGELFF
CDR3nt: TGTGCCAGCAGGGGGGGGGCCAGGGTCGGGGAGCTGTTTTTT

j_gene: TRBJ2-3
d_gene: -
abundance: -
v_gene: TRBV6-6
CDR3aa: CASSYSNVREDTQYF
CDR3nt: TGTGCCAGCAGTTACTCGAACGTTAGGGAAGATACGCAGTATTTT

j_gene: TRBJ1-1
d_gene: -
abundance: few
v_gene: TRBV29-1
CDR3aa: CGAGGGAAFF
CDR3nt: TGCGGCGCTGGTGGAGGGGCGGCTTTCTTT

j_gene: TRBJ1-5
d_gene: -
abundance: -
v_gene: TRBV6-1
CDR3aa: CASSDAAPAQHF
CDR3nt: TGTGCCAGCAGTGACGCTGCGCCCGCCCAGCATTTT

j_gene: TRBJ2-1
d_gene: TRBD1
abundance: -
v_gene: TRBV6-5
CDR3aa: CASSYSRDSSYNEQFF
CDR3nt: TGTGCCAGCAGTTACTCACGGGACAGCTCCTACAATGAGCAGTTCTTC

j_gene: TRBJ2-2
d_gene: -
abundance: -
v_gene: TRBV6-1
CDR3aa: CASKITGTGELFF
CDR3nt: TGTGCCAGCAAAATCACTGGGACCGGGGAGCTGTTTTTT

j_gene: TRBJ1-2
d_gene: TRBD1
abundance: few
v_gene: TRBV19
CDR3aa: CASKGTGMSYTF
CDR3nt: TGTGCCAGTAAGGGGACAGGGATGAGCTACACCTTC

j_gene: TRBJ1-1
d_gene: TRBD1
abundance: few
v_gene: TRBV7-9
CDR3aa: CASSLGQGEAFF
CDR3nt: TGTGCCAGCAGCTTGGGACAGGGTGAAGCTTTCTTT

j_gene: TRBJ1-2
d_gene: -
abundance: -
v_gene: TRBV6-5
CDR3aa: CASRLEAIHGYTF
CDR3nt: TGTGCCAGCAGGCTCGAGGCGATACACGGCTACACCTTC

j_gene: TRBJ1-1
d_gene: -
abundance: once
v_gene: TRBV7-5
CDR3aa: CARSHPLKQGPKNTEAFF
CDR3nt: TGTGCCAGAAGTCACCCTTTGAAGCAGGGGCCGAAGAACACTGAAGCTTTCTTT

j_gene: TRBJ1-1
d_gene: -
abundance: -
v_gene: TRBV7-9
CDR3aa: CASSLPRGQPNTEAFF
CDR3nt: TGTGCCAGCAGCTTACCGCGCGGCCAGCCGAACACTGAAGCTTTCTTT

j_gene: TRBJ2-1
d_gene: TRBD1
abundance: -
v_gene: TRBV9
CDR3aa: CASSETGDSYNEQFF
CDR3nt: TGTGCCAGCAGCGAAACAGGGGACTCCTACAATGAGCAGTTCTTC

j_gene: TRBJ2-1
d_gene: -
abundance: -
v_gene: TRBV7-6
CDR3aa: CASSLLVNEQFF
CDR3nt: TGTGCCAGCAGCTTATTAGTCAATGAGCAGTTCTTC

j_gene: TRBJ2-1
d_gene: -
abundance: -
v_gene: TRBV30
CDR3aa: CAWSVVQDRTNEQFF
CDR3nt: TGTGCCTGGAGTGTGGTTCAGGATAGGACAAATGAGCAGTTCTTC

j_gene: TRBJ1-2
d_gene: -
abundance: few
v_gene: TRBV30
CDR3aa: CAWSGTSNYGYTF
CDR3nt: TGTGCCTGGAGCGGGACATCTAACTATGGCTACACCTTC

j_gene: TRBJ2-7
d_gene: -
abundance: -
v_gene: TRBV7-2
CDR3aa: CASSLTVFYEQYF
CDR3nt: TGTGCCAGCAGCTTAACCGTCTTCTACGAGCAGTACTTC

j_gene: TRBJ1-3
d_gene: TRBD1
abundance: -
v_gene: TRBV6-1
CDR3aa: CASSVGPTGVAGNTIYF
CDR3nt: TGTGCCAGCAGTGTAGGGCCCACAGGGGTTGCTGGAAACACCATATATTTT

j_gene: TRBJ1-2
d_gene: -
abundance: -
v_gene: TRBV5-8
CDR3aa: CASSPEGQPYGYTF
CDR3nt: TGTGCCAGCAGCCCGGAGGGCCAGCCCTATGGCTACACCTTC

j_gene: TRBJ1-1
d_gene: TRBD1
abundance: -
v_gene: TRBV18
CDR3aa: CASSRQGEYTEAFF
CDR3nt: TGTGCCAGCTCGCGACAGGGCGAATACACTGAAGCTTTCTTT

j_gene: TRBJ2-4
d_gene: -
abundance: -
v_gene: TRBV19
CDR3aa: CASTAKTGIQYF
CDR3nt: TGTGCCAGTACCGCCAAAACGGGCATTCAGTACTTC

j_gene: TRBJ1-5
d_gene: -
abundance: -
v_gene: TRBV6-1
CDR3aa: CASSALAANQPQHF
CDR3nt: TGTGCCAGCAGTGCCTTGGCGGCTAATCAGCCCCAGCATTTT

j_gene: TRBJ1-5
d_gene: -
abundance: few
v_gene: TRBV2
CDR3aa: CASSGGRRNQPQHF
CDR3nt: TGTGCCAGCAGTGGCGGCCGACGGAATCAGCCCCAGCATTTT